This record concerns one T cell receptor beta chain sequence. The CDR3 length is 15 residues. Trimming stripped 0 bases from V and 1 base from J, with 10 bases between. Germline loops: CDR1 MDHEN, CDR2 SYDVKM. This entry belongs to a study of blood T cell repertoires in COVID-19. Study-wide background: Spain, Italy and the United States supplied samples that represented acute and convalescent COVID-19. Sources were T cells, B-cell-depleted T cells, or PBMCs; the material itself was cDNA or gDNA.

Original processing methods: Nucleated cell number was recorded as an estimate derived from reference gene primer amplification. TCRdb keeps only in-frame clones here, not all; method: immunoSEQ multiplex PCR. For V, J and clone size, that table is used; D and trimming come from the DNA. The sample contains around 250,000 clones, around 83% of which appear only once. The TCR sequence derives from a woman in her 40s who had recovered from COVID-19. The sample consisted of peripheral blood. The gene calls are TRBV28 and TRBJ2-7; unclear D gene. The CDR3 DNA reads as TGTGCCAGCAGTTTATGGGCGGTCCAATCCTACGAGCAGTACTTC. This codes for CASSLWAVQSYEQYF. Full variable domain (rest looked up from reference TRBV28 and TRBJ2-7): DVKVTQSSRYLVKRTGEKVFLECVQDMDHENMFWYRQDPGLGLRLIYFSYDVKMKEKGDIPEGYSVSREKKERFSLILESASTNQTSMYLCASSLWAVQSYEQYFGPGTRLTVT.